This is a list of T cell receptor beta chains from one sample in a study of metastatic and nonmetastatic thyroid tumors. Using MiXCR, TCRdb reanalyzed the PCR reads. The sample yields 30,000 to 45,000 clones, about 29% seen once. Sequenced: blood. The source of these receptors is a male donor with papillary thyroid cancer or a benign thyroid nodule (not recorded which). Some clones in this sample may be carry-over from other donors' samples. Each CDR3 is given with its conserved first and last residue. D genes are given only for firm matches.

J gene: TRBJ2-5; V gene: TRBV14; D gene: NA; CDR3 length: 14; CDR3 protein: CASSPIPGLETQYF
J gene: TRBJ2-5; V gene: TRBV19; D gene: NA; CDR3 length: 14; CDR3 protein: CASSSGTNQETQYF
J gene: TRBJ1-2; V gene: TRBV28; D gene: TRBD1; CDR3 length: 15; CDR3 protein: CASSDPGQGAGGYTF
J gene: TRBJ2-5; V gene: TRBV18; D gene: NA; CDR3 length: 15; CDR3 protein: CASSPPGRAQETQYF
J gene: TRBJ2-3; V gene: TRBV5-1; D gene: TRBD1; CDR3 length: 14; CDR3 protein: CASSSGQGIDTQYF
J gene: TRBJ1-4; V gene: TRBV6-1; D gene: NA; CDR3 length: 14; CDR3 protein: CASSGRGTNEKLFF
J gene: TRBJ2-7; V gene: TRBV27; D gene: NA; CDR3 length: 12; CDR3 protein: CASSRTGNEQYF
J gene: TRBJ2-1; V gene: TRBV20-1; D gene: NA; CDR3 length: 11; CDR3 protein: CSARVRDEQFF
J gene: TRBJ2-7; V gene: TRBV20-1; D gene: NA; CDR3 length: 13; CDR3 protein: CSAAPGIDYEQYF
J gene: TRBJ2-7; V gene: TRBV5-1; D gene: TRBD1; CDR3 length: 13; CDR3 protein: CASAGTGTYEQYF
J gene: TRBJ2-7; V gene: TRBV20-1; D gene: NA; CDR3 length: 14; CDR3 protein: CSARKGGGPGEQYF
J gene: TRBJ2-7; V gene: TRBV6-1; D gene: TRBD1; CDR3 length: 14; CDR3 protein: CASRGQTFLGEQYF
J gene: TRBJ1-2; V gene: TRBV6-1; D gene: NA; CDR3 length: 17; CDR3 protein: CASSPYSGLYQDYGYTF
J gene: TRBJ2-5; V gene: TRBV5-5; D gene: TRBD1; CDR3 length: 16; CDR3 protein: CASSDPWTGSRETQYF
J gene: TRBJ1-6; V gene: TRBV28; D gene: NA; CDR3 length: 16; CDR3 protein: CASSLYTTGYGSPLHF
J gene: TRBJ2-3; V gene: TRBV20-1; D gene: NA; CDR3 length: 11; CDR3 protein: CSAIGGDTQYF
J gene: TRBJ1-4; V gene: TRBV5-1; D gene: TRBD1; CDR3 length: 15; CDR3 protein: CASKTGSAPNEKLFF
J gene: TRBJ1-5; V gene: TRBV3-1; D gene: TRBD1; CDR3 length: 15; CDR3 protein: CASSQATGGNQPQHF
J gene: TRBJ1-1; V gene: TRBV7-2; D gene: NA; CDR3 length: 13; CDR3 protein: CASIGQREAEAFF
J gene: TRBJ1-3; V gene: TRBV7-2; D gene: TRBD1; CDR3 length: 14; CDR3 protein: CASSLGTGGNTIYF
J gene: TRBJ2-7; V gene: TRBV4-1; D gene: TRBD1; CDR3 length: 16; CDR3 protein: CASSQDSGTGAYEQYF
J gene: TRBJ1-5; V gene: TRBV28; D gene: NA; CDR3 length: 14; CDR3 protein: CASSAGSTDQPQHF
J gene: TRBJ1-3; V gene: TRBV20-1; D gene: NA; CDR3 length: 14; CDR3 protein: CSANGAGAGNTIYF
J gene: TRBJ2-7; V gene: TRBV20-1; D gene: NA; CDR3 length: 13; CDR3 protein: CSPSPGPSYEQYF
J gene: TRBJ1-2; V gene: TRBV28; D gene: NA; CDR3 length: 12; CDR3 protein: CASSSAGFGYTF
J gene: TRBJ1-1; V gene: TRBV6-1; D gene: NA; CDR3 length: 13; CDR3 protein: CASSDGQNTEAFF
J gene: TRBJ2-3; V gene: TRBV6-1; D gene: NA; CDR3 length: 13; CDR3 protein: CASKETATDTQYF
J gene: TRBJ2-7; V gene: TRBV6-1; D gene: TRBD1; CDR3 length: 14; CDR3 protein: CASSLRDRSNEQYF
J gene: TRBJ2-3; V gene: TRBV12-3/TRBV12-4; D gene: TRBD2; CDR3 length: 16; CDR3 protein: CASTRWTSGSPDTQYF
J gene: TRBJ2-7; V gene: TRBV15; D gene: TRBD2; CDR3 length: 15; CDR3 protein: CATSRREAGRNEQYF
J gene: TRBJ2-7; V gene: TRBV6-1; D gene: TRBD2; CDR3 length: 15; CDR3 protein: CASSSFLAATYEQYF
J gene: TRBJ2-7; V gene: TRBV3-1; D gene: TRBD1; CDR3 length: 15; CDR3 protein: CASSQRDRAGDEQYF
J gene: TRBJ2-2; V gene: TRBV7-2; D gene: NA; CDR3 length: 16; CDR3 protein: CASSLRSPTTAGELFF
J gene: TRBJ2-2; V gene: TRBV5-1; D gene: NA; CDR3 length: 12; CDR3 protein: CASSSGAGELFF
J gene: TRBJ2-7; V gene: TRBV2; D gene: NA; CDR3 length: 15; CDR3 protein: CASSDITGRSYEQYF
J gene: TRBJ2-7; V gene: TRBV3-1; D gene: NA; CDR3 length: 15; CDR3 protein: CASSQDEGGGYEQYF
J gene: TRBJ2-7; V gene: TRBV20-1; D gene: TRBD1; CDR3 length: 14; CDR3 protein: CSARAGQGAVEQYF
J gene: TRBJ1-5; V gene: TRBV28; D gene: TRBD1; CDR3 length: 15; CDR3 protein: CASSLRQGNREPQHF
J gene: TRBJ2-1; V gene: TRBV20-1; D gene: NA; CDR3 length: 15; CDR3 protein: CSAREGGSSYNEQFF
J gene: TRBJ1-1; V gene: TRBV5-1; D gene: TRBD1; CDR3 length: 13; CDR3 protein: CASRSTGGAAAFF
J gene: TRBJ2-1; V gene: TRBV27; D gene: TRBD1; CDR3 length: 16; CDR3 protein: CASRIRGTGVYNEQFF
J gene: TRBJ2-1; V gene: TRBV27; D gene: TRBD2; CDR3 length: 16; CDR3 protein: CASSLSGGGAVNEQFF
J gene: TRBJ2-1; V gene: TRBV27; D gene: TRBD2; CDR3 length: 18; CDR3 protein: CASSFHSGRARVYNEQFF
J gene: TRBJ2-6; V gene: TRBV5-1; D gene: NA; CDR3 length: 16; CDR3 protein: CASSLMGNSGANVLTF
J gene: TRBJ1-2; V gene: TRBV19; D gene: TRBD1; CDR3 length: 13; CDR3 protein: CASSPAGGYGYTF
J gene: TRBJ1-1; V gene: TRBV7-9; D gene: NA; CDR3 length: 15; CDR3 protein: CASSLGRWGDTEAFF
J gene: TRBJ1-2; V gene: TRBV12-3/TRBV12-4; D gene: TRBD1; CDR3 length: 14; CDR3 protein: CASSLQGGNYGYTF
J gene: TRBJ2-1; V gene: TRBV7-8; D gene: NA; CDR3 length: 16; CDR3 protein: CASSLVDERPYNEQFF
J gene: TRBJ2-7; V gene: TRBV5-1; D gene: TRBD2; CDR3 length: 16; CDR3 protein: CASSDEGLAGVSEQYF
J gene: TRBJ2-7; V gene: TRBV28; D gene: NA; CDR3 length: 12; CDR3 protein: CASSPSRGIQYF
J gene: TRBJ2-3; V gene: TRBV27; D gene: TRBD2; CDR3 length: 16; CDR3 protein: CASSSRLAGGTDTQYF
J gene: TRBJ2-1; V gene: TRBV12-3/TRBV12-4; D gene: NA; CDR3 length: 15; CDR3 protein: CASSRDYPSYNEQFF
J gene: TRBJ2-7; V gene: TRBV12-3/TRBV12-4; D gene: TRBD1; CDR3 length: 11; CDR3 protein: CASRRDSHLYF
J gene: TRBJ2-7; V gene: TRBV20-1; D gene: TRBD2; CDR3 length: 15; CDR3 protein: CSARGSEREVYEQYF
J gene: TRBJ1-1; V gene: TRBV28; D gene: NA; CDR3 length: 13; CDR3 protein: CASRTGSNTEAFF
J gene: TRBJ1-2; V gene: TRBV19; D gene: NA; CDR3 length: 11; CDR3 protein: CASSISGGYTF
J gene: TRBJ2-7; V gene: TRBV3-1; D gene: NA; CDR3 length: 11; CDR3 protein: CASSHLHEQYF
J gene: TRBJ2-6; V gene: TRBV5-1; D gene: NA; CDR3 length: 16; CDR3 protein: CASSLAGATGANVLTF
J gene: TRBJ1-6; V gene: TRBV6-1; D gene: NA; CDR3 length: 15; CDR3 protein: CASSEPPDYNSPLHF